The 24 T cell receptor beta chains below come from one sample, sequenced in a study of blood T cell repertoires in COVID-19. The repertoire was sequenced with immunoSEQ multiplex PCR; TCRdb's copy has only in-frame clones and lacks some. The table lists roughly 280,000 clones, roughly 90% of them singletons. Sequencing was carried out using peripheral blood. These receptors all stem from a woman aged 45-59 years who had recovered from COVID-19.

The chain employs TRBV5-1 and TRBJ2-5, with 8 positions matching TRBD1. CDR1 and CDR2 (germline): SGHRS, YFSETQ. V lost 4 bases and J lost 4; bases outside the gene matches: 6. This CDR3 is 14 amino acids long. For the CDR3, the DNA is TGCGCCAGCAGCCCAACAGGGGGAGTAGAGACCCAGTACTTC. It specifies CASSPTGGVETQYF.

The gene calls are TRBV18 and TRBJ2-2, with a possible D match to TRBD2 (5 bases). Germline values: CDR1 KGHSH, CDR2 LQKENI. The CDR3 has 13 residues. Trimming pared 0 bases from V and 6 bases from J, leaving 5 bases between. The CDR3 coding sequence is TGTGCCAGCTCACCACCGGACTCCGGGGAGCTGTTTTTT. Protein product: CASSPPDSGELFF.

The chain has TRBV6-6 and TRBJ2-5, with D tentatively TRBD2 (6 bases). V was shortened by 2 bases and J by 5 bases, with 15 bases between the two germline ends. CDR1 MNHNY and CDR2 SVGAGI come from the germline V gene (reference sequence). The CDR3 covers 15 residues. CDR3 nucleotide sequence: TGTGCCAGCAGTTACGATACGGGAGAAGTGGAGACCCAGTACTTC. It specifies CASSYDTGEVETQYF.

This clone showed up just a few times. V and J are TRBV9 and TRBJ1-1; D may be TRBD1 (6 bases). From germline, CDR1 is SGDLS and CDR2 YYNGEE. This CDR3 is 14 amino acids long. V lost 5 bases and J lost 10, with 21 bases in between. Here the CDR3 reads CASSITGHPAGAFF. The CDR3 nucleotides read TGTGCCAGCAGTATAACGGGACACCCTGCAGGAGCTTTCTTT. The full variable domain, with the rest looked up from reference TRBV9 and TRBJ1-1, is DSGVTQTPKHLITATGQRVTLRCSPRSGDLSVYWYQQSLDQGLQFLIQYYNGEERAKGNILERFSAQQFPDLHSELNLSSLELGDSALYFCASSITGHPAGAFFGQGTRLTVV.

The V call is TRBV27, the J call TRBJ2-7; 7 nucleotides agree with TRBD1. The CDR3 is 15 amino acids. From germline, CDR1 is MNHEY and CDR2 SMNVEV (reference sequence). Germline trimming cut 3 bases from V and 4 bases from J; bases unmatched to any gene: 9. CDR3 residues: CASSFLGQPIYEQYF. Here the CDR3 DNA reads TGTGCCAGCAGTTTTCTGGGACAGCCGATTTACGAGCAGTACTTC.

A single count supports this clone. This chain joins TRBV5-4 and TRBJ2-7; 9 positions agree with TRBD2. The V gene's germline CDR1 is SGHNT and CDR2 YYREEE (reference sequence). The junction had 1 base not matched to a gene; V was cut back by 4 bases and J by 2 bases. The CDR3 consists of 13 residues. Here the CDR3 DNA reads TGTGCCAGCAGCGCGGGGGGGGCCTACGAGCAGTACTTC. Translated: CASSAGGAYEQYF.

The chain couples TRBV7-3 to TRBJ2-7, with D possibly being TRBD1 (6 bases). The germline V and J ends were trimmed by 2 bases and 5 bases, with 10 bases remaining between them. In germline, CDR1 is SGHTA, CDR2 FQGTGA. There are 13 residues in the CDR3. This CDR3 is CASSLGQSDEQYF. For the CDR3, the DNA is TGTGCCAGCAGCTTAGGACAGTCGGACGAGCAGTACTTC.

The chain links TRBV9 to TRBJ1-6; D call uncertain. V dropped 0 bases and J dropped 6 bases, with 16 bases sitting between them. The CDR3 is 17 residues long. Germline values: CDR1 SGDLS, CDR2 YYNGEE. CDR3 nucleotides: TGTGCCAGCAGCGTAGAGGCGAGGGATCCTATTAATTCACCCCTCCACTTT. It encodes CASSVEARDPINSPLHF.

The V call is TRBV6-5, the J call TRBJ1-1; D is unclear. Trimming stripped 6 bases from V and 7 bases from J, with 18 bases between. This CDR3 region has 14 residues. Germline CDR1 and CDR2: MNHEY and SVGAGI. The CDR3 DNA reads as TGTGCCAGCAGGCCTCGGGAGAGCCTCCGTGAAGCTTTCTTT. This codes for CASRPRESLREAFF.

This clone was seen just once. J is TRBJ2-1 and V is TRBV28, with TRBD1 identical over 11 bases. Germline assignment: CDR1 MDHEN and CDR2 SYDVKM. V was clipped by 5 bases and J by 9 bases; unmatched bases: 9. The CDR3 sequence is 15 residues long. The CDR3: CASSPLGQGEVEQFF. Written as DNA, the CDR3 is TGTGCCAGCAGTCCGCTGGGACAGGGGGAGGTTGAGCAGTTCTTC.

The J gene is TRBJ1-3, the V gene TRBV5-1, with D maybe TRBD1 (6 bases). Germline CDR1 is SGHRS and CDR2 is YFSETQ. The CDR3 is 16 amino acids. V was clipped by 3 bases and J by 2 bases, with 15 bases between them. CDR3 protein: CASSYQQGLAGNTIYF. DNA for the CDR3: TGCGCCAGCAGCTATCAACAGGGTCTGGCTGGAAACACCATATATTTT.

V and J are TRBV27 and TRBJ1-1; D possibly corresponds to TRBD1 (5 bases). V was shortened by 6 bases and J by 0 bases, with 11 bases between the two germline ends. CDR1 and CDR2 (germline): MNHEY, SMNVEV (reference sequence). The CDR3 is 14 amino acids. The DNA of the CDR3 is TGTGCCAGCAGCCTCGGACACTTGAACACTGAAGCTTTCTTT. Encoded protein: CASSLGHLNTEAFF.

This chain joins TRBV6-5 and TRBJ2-7, with 8 positions matching TRBD1. V lost 6 bases to trimming and J lost 5 bases; unmatched junction nucleotides: 9. This CDR3 has 14 amino acids. Germline-derived CDR1 and CDR2 are MNHEY and SVGAGI. CDR3 DNA sequence: TGTGCCAGCAGCAAGACAGGGGCCAAGGACGAGCAGTACTTC. This translates into CASSKTGAKDEQYF.

This chain uses TRBV9 with TRBJ2-1; D gene ambiguous. The CDR3 spans 15 residues. CDR1 and CDR2 from the germline V gene are SGDLS and YYNGEE. V was shortened by 0 bases and J by 3 bases, with 10 bases between the two germline ends. The CDR3 nucleotides are TGTGCCAGCAGCGTAGACGGGTCTTTCTACAATGAGCAGTTCTTC. This sequence encodes CASSVDGSFYNEQFF.

V and J are TRBV7-2 and TRBJ2-7, with TRBD1 matching 7 bases. Germline CDR1 SGHTA, CDR2 FQGNSA. The V and J ends lost 5 bases and 5 bases, in that order; junction bases with no gene match: 12. This CDR3 comprises 15 residues. The CDR3 sequence: CASSMGEGARDEQYF. The CDR3 DNA reads as TGTGCCAGCAGCATGGGTGAGGGGGCGCGCGACGAGCAGTACTTC.

This clone has just one count. The chain uses TRBV4-1 and TRBJ2-2; D is possibly TRBD1 (6 bases). This CDR3 region has 15 residues. V was shortened by 1 base and J by 5 bases, with 11 bases between the two germline ends. Germline lookup yields CDR1 MGHRA and CDR2 YSYEKL. CDR3 DNA: TGCGCCAGCAGCCAAGCGGGACAAAGAACCGGGGAGCTGTTTTTT. This codes for CASSQAGQRTGELFF.

This sequence joins TRBV30 and TRBJ2-6; no clear D. The CDR3 totals 14 residues. The V and J ends lost 5 bases and 0 bases respectively, with 8 bases between them. Germline V lookup: CDR1 GTSNPN, CDR2 SVGIG (reference sequence). CDR3 protein: CAWSTSSGANVLTF. The CDR3 nucleotides are TGTGCCTGGTCTACCTCCTCTGGGGCCAACGTCCTGACTTTC. Filled out from reference TRBV30 and TRBJ2-6, the complete variable domain reads SQTIHQWPATLVQPVGSPLSLECTVEGTSNPNLYWYRQAAGRGLQLLFYSVGIGQISSEVPQNLSASRPQDRQFILSSKKLLLSDSGFYLCAWSTSSGANVLTFGAGSRLTVL.

V usage is TRBV7-2 and J usage is TRBJ2-4; D uncertain. Germline CDR1 and CDR2: SGHTA and FQGNSA. V gave up 5 bases and J gave up 2 bases, with 4 bases separating them. This CDR3 contains 12 residues. CDR3 sequence: CASSQTKNIQYF. CDR3 in DNA: TGTGCCAGCAGCCAAACCAAAAACATTCAGTACTTC.

CDR3 DNA: TGTGCCAGCAGTGGAGAGAGGTATGGCTACACCTTC. It is translated as CASSGERYGYTF. This chain connects TRBV28 to TRBJ1-2; no clear D. CDR3 size: 12 residues. V gave up 5 bases and J gave up 5 bases, with 9 bases separating them. CDR1 is MDHEN and CDR2 is SYDVKM in the germline V gene.

This chain joins TRBV6-5 and TRBJ1-2; weak D call: TRBD1 (6 bases). CDR3 length: 13 residues. CDR1 and CDR2 from the germline V gene are MNHEY and SVGAGI. V was clipped by 6 bases and J by 4 bases, with 12 bases between them. In DNA form, the CDR3 reads TGTGCCAGCAGGTGGACAGTCCCCTATGGCTACACCTTC. This gives the protein CASRWTVPYGYTF.

This clone was counted between two and nine times. The rearrangement joins TRBV27 to TRBJ1-5; a possible D gene is TRBD1 (5 bases). CDR1 and CDR2 from the germline V gene are MNHEY and SMNVEV (reference sequence). V was cut by 3 bases and J by 2 bases, with 23 bases left in between. The CDR3 is 19 amino acids. CDR3 nucleotides: TGTGCCAGCAGTTTGCCCAACCCGGGACTCGGGGGAGGCAATCAGCCCCAGCATTTT. Amino acids: CASSLPNPGLGGGNQPQHF.

Regarding this clone: Other DNA sequences within the sample encode an identical CDR3. J is TRBJ1-6 and V is TRBV30, with TRBD1 matching over 9 bases. Per the germline V gene, CDR1 is GTSNPN and CDR2 is SVGIG (reference sequence). V lost 3 bases to trimming and J lost 0 bases; unmatched junction nucleotides: 6. The CDR3 has 17 amino acids. CDR3 in DNA: TGTGCCTGGAGCGCTGGGACAGGGAGCTCCTATAATTCACCCCTCCACTTT. Translation: CAWSAGTGSSYNSPLHF. Variable domain in full (rest from reference TRBV30 and TRBJ1-6): SQTIHQWPATLVQPVGSPLSLECTVEGTSNPNLYWYRQAAGRGLQLLFYSVGIGQISSEVPQNLSASRPQDRQFILSSKKLLLSDSGFYLCAWSAGTGSSYNSPLHFGNGTRLTVT.

The V and J genes are TRBV7-2 and TRBJ2-2, with a tentative D call TRBD1 (6 bases). Germline CDR1 SGHTA, CDR2 FQGNSA. Trimming pared 2 bases from V and 7 bases from J, leaving 17 bases between. CDR3 length: 16 residues. CDR3 coding DNA: TGTGCCAGCAGCTTAATGATTGGACAGTATGGCGGGGAGCTGTTTTTT. Amino acid sequence: CASSLMIGQYGGELFF.

V and J are TRBV4-1 and TRBJ2-5; possibly TRBD2 for D (6 bases). Germline CDR1 and CDR2: MGHRA and YSYEKL. V was clipped by 2 bases and J by 5 bases, with 12 bases between them. CDR3 length equals 14 residues. The CDR3 DNA follows: TGCGCCAGCAGCCAATTGACTAGATCGGAGACCCAGTACTTC. Translation: CASSQLTRSETQYF.